Included here is one TCR beta chain sequence, with context. V trimming: 4 bases; J trimming: 3 bases; junction bases outside the gene matches: 8. Germline values: CDR1 SGDLS, CDR2 YYNGEE. The CDR3 consists of 15 residues. Libraries were prepared by immunoSEQ multiplex PCR; TCRdb keeps only in-frame clonotypes and omits some of them. The table shows 75,000 to 100,000 clones, with roughly 79% occurring only once. These data come from a study of radiotherapy plus CTLA-4 blockade in lung cancer. Study-level information: Patients showed objective responses in 15% to 20% of cases, and disease control was achieved by under 40%.

The receptor was isolated from a human donor with non-small cell lung cancer who had a partial response to radiotherapy plus ipilimumab. Some clones in this sample may be carry-over from other donors' samples. V usage is TRBV9 and J usage is TRBJ2-3, with 7 bases aligning to TRBD2. Sequences were derived from peripheral blood, sampled from a patient treated with radiotherapy plus ipilimumab. The CDR3, as DNA: TGTGCCAGCAGCCTTAGGGACTACACGACAGATACGCAGTATTTT. As protein: CASSLRDYTTDTQYF.